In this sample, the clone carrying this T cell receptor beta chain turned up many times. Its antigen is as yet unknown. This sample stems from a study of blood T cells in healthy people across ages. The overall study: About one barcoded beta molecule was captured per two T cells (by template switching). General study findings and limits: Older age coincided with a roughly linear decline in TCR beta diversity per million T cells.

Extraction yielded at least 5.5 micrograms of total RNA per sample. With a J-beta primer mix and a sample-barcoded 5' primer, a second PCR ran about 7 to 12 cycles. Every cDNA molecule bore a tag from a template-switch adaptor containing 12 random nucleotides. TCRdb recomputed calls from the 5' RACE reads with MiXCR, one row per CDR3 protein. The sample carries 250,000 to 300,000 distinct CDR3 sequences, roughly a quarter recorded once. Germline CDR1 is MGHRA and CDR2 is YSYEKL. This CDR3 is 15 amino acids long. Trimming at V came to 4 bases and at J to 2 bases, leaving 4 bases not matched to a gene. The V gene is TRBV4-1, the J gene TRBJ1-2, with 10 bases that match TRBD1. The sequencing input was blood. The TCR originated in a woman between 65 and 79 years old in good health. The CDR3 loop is CASSPWDRGNYGYTF. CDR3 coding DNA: TGCGCCAGCAGCCCCTGGGACAGGGGAAACTATGGCTACACCTTC.